Given below is one TCR beta chain in context. The sample comes from a study of cytomegalovirus exposure and HLA in healthy donors. The CDR3 consists of 16 residues. Germline loops: CDR1 LGHNA, CDR2 YSLEER. V lost 0 bases and J 6 bases, leaving 15 bases between the germline ends. The method was immunoSEQ multiplex PCR; TCRdb's version includes in-frame clones alone and lacks a portion of them. The sample lists approximately 170,000 clones; 75% to 95% were seen once. The gene calls are TRBV4-3 and TRBJ2-1; weak D call: TRBD1 (5 bases). The specimen sequenced was PBMCs. This TCR was sampled from a woman under 30 in good health and CMV-seropositive. The CDR3 DNA is TGCGCCAGCAGCCAAGAGCTATTGGCAGGGTTCAATGAGCAGTTCTTC. Its translation: CASSQELLAGFNEQFF.